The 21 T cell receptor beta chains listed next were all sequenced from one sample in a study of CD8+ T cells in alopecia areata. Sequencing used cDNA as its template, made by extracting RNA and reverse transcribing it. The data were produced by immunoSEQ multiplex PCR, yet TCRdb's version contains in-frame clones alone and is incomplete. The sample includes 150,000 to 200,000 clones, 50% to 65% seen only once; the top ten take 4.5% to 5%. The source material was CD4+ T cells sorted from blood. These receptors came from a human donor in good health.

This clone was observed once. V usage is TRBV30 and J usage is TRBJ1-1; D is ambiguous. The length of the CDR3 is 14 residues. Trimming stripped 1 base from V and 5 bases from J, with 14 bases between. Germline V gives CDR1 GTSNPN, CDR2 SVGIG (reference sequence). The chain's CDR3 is CAWSADSVGTEAFF. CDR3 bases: TGTGCCTGGAGTGCGGATAGCGTAGGTACTGAAGCTTTCTTT.

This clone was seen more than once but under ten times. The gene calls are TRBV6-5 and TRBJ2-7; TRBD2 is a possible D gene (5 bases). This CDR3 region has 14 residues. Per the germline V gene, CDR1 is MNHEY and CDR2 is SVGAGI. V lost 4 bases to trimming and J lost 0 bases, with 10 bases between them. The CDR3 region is CASSFGLASYEQYF. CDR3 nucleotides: TGTGCCAGCAGTTTCGGACTGGCCTCCTACGAGCAGTACTTC.

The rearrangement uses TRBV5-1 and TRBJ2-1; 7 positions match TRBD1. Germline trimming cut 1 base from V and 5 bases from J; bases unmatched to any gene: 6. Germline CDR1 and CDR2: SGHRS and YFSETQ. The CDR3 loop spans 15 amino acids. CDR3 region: CASSLSSQGDNEQFF. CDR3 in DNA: TGCGCCAGCAGCTTGTCCTCGCAGGGGGACAATGAGCAGTTCTTC.

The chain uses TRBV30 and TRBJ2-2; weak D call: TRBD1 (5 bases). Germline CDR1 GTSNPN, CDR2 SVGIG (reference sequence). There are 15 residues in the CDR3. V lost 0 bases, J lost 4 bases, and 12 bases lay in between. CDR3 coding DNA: TGTGCCTGGAGTGTACTGGGGCAGGGCACCGGGGAGCTGTTTTTT. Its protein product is CAWSVLGQGTGELFF. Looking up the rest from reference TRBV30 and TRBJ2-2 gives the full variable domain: SQTIHQWPATLVQPVGSPLSLECTVEGTSNPNLYWYRQAAGRGLQLLFYSVGIGQISSEVPQNLSASRPQDRQFILSSKKLLLSDSGFYLCAWSVLGQGTGELFFGEGSRLTVL.

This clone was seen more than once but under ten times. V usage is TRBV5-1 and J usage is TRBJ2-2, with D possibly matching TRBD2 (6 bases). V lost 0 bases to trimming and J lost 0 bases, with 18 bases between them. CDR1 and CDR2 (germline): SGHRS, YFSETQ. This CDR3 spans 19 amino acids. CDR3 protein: CASSLAPGLSVANTGELFF. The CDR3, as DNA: TGCGCCAGCAGCTTGGCCCCGGGACTTTCCGTCGCGAACACCGGGGAGCTGTTTTTT. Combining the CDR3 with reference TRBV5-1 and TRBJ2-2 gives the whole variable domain KAGVTQTPRYLIKTRGQQVTLSCSPISGHRSVSWYQQTPGQGLQFLFEYFSETQRNKGNFPGRFSGRQFSNSRSEMNVSTLELGDSALYLCASSLAPGLSVANTGELFFGEGSRLTVL.

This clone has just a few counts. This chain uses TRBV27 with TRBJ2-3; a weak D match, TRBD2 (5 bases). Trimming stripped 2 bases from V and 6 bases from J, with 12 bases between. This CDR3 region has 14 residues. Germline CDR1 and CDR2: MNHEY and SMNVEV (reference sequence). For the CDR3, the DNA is TGTGCCAGCAGTTTACGGGGTGGGGTTGATACGCAGTATTTT. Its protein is CASSLRGGVDTQYF.

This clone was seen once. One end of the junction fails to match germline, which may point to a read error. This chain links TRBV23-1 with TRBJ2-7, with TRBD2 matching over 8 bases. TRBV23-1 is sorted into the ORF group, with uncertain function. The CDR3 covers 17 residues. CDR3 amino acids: CASRRTTSGPASYKQYF. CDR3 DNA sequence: TGCGCCAGCAGACGTACAACTAGCGGTCCTGCGAGCTACAAGCAGTACTTC.

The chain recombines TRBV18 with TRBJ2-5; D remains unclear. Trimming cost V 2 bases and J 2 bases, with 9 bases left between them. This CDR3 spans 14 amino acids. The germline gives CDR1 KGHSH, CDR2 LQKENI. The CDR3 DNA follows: TGTGCCAGCTCACCATCGGGCAGGCAAGAGACCCAGTACTTC. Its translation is CASSPSGRQETQYF. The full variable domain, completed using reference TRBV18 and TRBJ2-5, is NAGVMQNPRHLVRRRGQEARLRCSPMKGHSHVYWYRQLPEEGLKFMVYLQKENIIDESGMPKERFSAEFPKEGPSILRIQQVVRGDSAAYFCASSPSGRQETQYFGPGTRLLVL.

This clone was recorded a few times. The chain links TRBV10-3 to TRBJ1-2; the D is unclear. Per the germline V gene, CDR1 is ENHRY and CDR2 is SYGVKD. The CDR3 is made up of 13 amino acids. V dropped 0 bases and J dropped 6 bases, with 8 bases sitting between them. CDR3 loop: CAISESGSNGYTF. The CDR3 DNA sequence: TGTGCCATCAGTGAGTCAGGGAGCAATGGCTACACCTTC.

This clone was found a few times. CDR3 DNA: TGTGCTAGTGGCCTCGGTGGGGGGTCCTACGAGCAGTACTTC. This encodes CASGLGGGSYEQYF. The chain carries TRBV12-5 and TRBJ2-7; possibly TRBD2 for D (6 bases). V dropped 6 bases and J dropped 1 base, with 13 bases sitting between them. Germline V gene sequence: CDR1 LGHNT, CDR2 FRNRAP. CDR3 size: 14 residues.

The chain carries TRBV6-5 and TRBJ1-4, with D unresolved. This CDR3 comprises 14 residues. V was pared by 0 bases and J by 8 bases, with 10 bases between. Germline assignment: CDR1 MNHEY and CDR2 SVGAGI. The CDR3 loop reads CASSYSIFGEKLFF. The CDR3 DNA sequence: TGTGCCAGCAGTTACTCGATCTTCGGGGAAAAACTGTTTTTT.

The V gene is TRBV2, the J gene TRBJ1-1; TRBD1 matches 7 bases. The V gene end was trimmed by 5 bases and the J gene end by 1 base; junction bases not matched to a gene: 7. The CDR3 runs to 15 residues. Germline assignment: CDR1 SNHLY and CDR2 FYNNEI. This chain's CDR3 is CASSQTGVPNTEAFF. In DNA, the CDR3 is TGTGCCAGCAGTCAAACAGGGGTACCGAACACTGAAGCTTTCTTT.

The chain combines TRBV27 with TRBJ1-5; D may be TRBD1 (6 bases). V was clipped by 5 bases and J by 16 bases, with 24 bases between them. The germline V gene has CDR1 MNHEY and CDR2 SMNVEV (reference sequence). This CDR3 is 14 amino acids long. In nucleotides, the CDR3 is TGTGCCAGCAGTCGCCTGGACAGAGGCAATCAGCCCCATTTT. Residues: CASSRLDRGNQPHF.

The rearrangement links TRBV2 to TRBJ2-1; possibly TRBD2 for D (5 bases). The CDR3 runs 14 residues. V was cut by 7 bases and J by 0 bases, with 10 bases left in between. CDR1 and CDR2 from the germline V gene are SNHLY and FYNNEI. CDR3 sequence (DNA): TGTGCCAGCATCCGGGATAGCTCCTACAATGAGCAGTTCTTC. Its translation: CASIRDSSYNEQFF.

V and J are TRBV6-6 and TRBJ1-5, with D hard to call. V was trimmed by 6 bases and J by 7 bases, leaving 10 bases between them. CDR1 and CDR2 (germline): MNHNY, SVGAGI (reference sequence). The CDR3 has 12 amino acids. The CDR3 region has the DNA TGTGCCAGCAGGGGCGGAGGGCAGCCCCAGCATTTT. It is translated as CASRGGGQPQHF.

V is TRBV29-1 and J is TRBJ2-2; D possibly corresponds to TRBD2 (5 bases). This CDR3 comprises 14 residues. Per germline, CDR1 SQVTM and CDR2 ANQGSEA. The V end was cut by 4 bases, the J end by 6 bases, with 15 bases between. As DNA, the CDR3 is TGCAGCGTTGCCCCGCTAGGAGGCCCCGGGGAGCTGTTTTTT. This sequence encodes CSVAPLGGPGELFF.

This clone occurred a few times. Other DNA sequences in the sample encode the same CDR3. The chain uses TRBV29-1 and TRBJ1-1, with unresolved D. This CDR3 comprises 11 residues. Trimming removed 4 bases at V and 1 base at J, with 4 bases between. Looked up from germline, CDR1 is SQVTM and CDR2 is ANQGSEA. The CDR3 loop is CSVGRNTEAFF. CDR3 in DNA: TGCAGCGTTGGTAGGAACACTGAAGCTTTCTTT.

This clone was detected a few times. CDR3 protein: CASSSAGGDNSGEQFF. The CDR3 nucleotides read TGTGCCAGCAGCTCCGCGGGCGGGGACAATAGCGGAGAGCAGTTCTTC. The chain joins TRBV7-9 to TRBJ2-1; perhaps D is TRBD1 or TRBD2 (6 bases each). Germline CDR1 SEHNR, CDR2 FQNEAQ (reference sequence). This CDR3 is 16 amino acids long. V was pared by 4 bases and J by 10 bases, with 23 bases between. The variable domain in full, with the rest retrieved from reference TRBV7-9 and TRBJ2-1, is DTGVSQNPRHKITKRGQNVTFRCDPISEHNRLYWYRQTLGQGPEFLTYFQNEAQLEKSRLLSDRFSAERPKGSFSTLEIQRTEQGDSAMYLCASSSAGGDNSGEQFFGPGTRLTVL.

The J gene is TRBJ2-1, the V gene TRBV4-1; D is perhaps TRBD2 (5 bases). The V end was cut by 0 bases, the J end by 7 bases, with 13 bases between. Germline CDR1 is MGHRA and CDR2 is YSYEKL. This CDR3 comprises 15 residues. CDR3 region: CASSQDRRTGNEQFF. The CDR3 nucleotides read TGCGCCAGCAGCCAAGATCGTAGGACTGGGAATGAGCAGTTCTTC.

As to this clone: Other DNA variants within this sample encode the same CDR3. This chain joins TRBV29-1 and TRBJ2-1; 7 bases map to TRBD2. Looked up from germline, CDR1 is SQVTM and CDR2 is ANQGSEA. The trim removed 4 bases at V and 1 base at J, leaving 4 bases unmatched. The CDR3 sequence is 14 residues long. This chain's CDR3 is CSVGLGGSYNEQFF. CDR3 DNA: TGCAGCGTTGGCTTGGGGGGGTCCTACAATGAGCAGTTCTTC.

DNA for the CDR3: TGTGCCAGCAGCCACTACTCTGGGGCCAACGTCCTGACTTTC. It specifies CASSHYSGANVLTF. The rearrangement joins TRBV6-1 to TRBJ2-6; no reliable D call. The CDR3 is 14 amino acids. V lost 6 bases and J lost 0, with 6 bases in between. CDR1 MNHNS and CDR2 SASEGT come from the germline V gene.